This TCR beta chain came from a study of blood T cells in healthy people across ages. It was with a sample-barcoded 5' primer and a J-beta primer mix that a second PCR of roughly 7 to 12 cycles was run. TCRdb recomputed calls from the 5' RACE reads with MiXCR, one row per CDR3 protein. The sample records about 1,800,000 distinct CDR3 sequences, roughly 27% being singletons. PBMCs numbering at least 6.5 million were isolated per sample. Every sample gave at least 5 micrograms of total RNA when it was extracted. General study findings and limits: Diversity was higher, and naive CD4+ cells more numerous, in long-lived donors than in aged donors. Unsorted PBMCs blocked a conclusive comparison of naive and antigen-experienced cells.

CDR3 length: 13 residues. Per germline, CDR1 SGHTA and CDR2 FQGNSA. Trimming removed 5 bases at V and 13 bases at J, with 18 bases between. This clonotype has a handful of counts. Its antigen is undetermined. This TCR was recovered from a woman under 40 in good health. V usage is TRBV7-2 and J usage is TRBJ2-1, with unresolved D. Sequencing was performed on blood. In DNA form, the CDR3 reads TGTGCCAGCAGCACAGTTCGCCGCGAGGTACAGTTCTTC. This sequence encodes CASSTVRREVQFF.